This T cell receptor beta chain appears in the sequencing data of a study of cytomegalovirus exposure and HLA in healthy donors. Study conclusions and caveats: Accurate HLA-A and HLA-B prediction from TCR beta sequences was reported for most subjects. Under in vitro conditions, three CMV-associated chains were confirmed as specific for CMV antigens. When a later analysis compared HLA-associated TCR beta chains with equally common others, the HLA-associated chains turned out to be more clonally expanded and to have lower generation probabilities.

Donors likely had unrecorded immune exposures despite being nominally healthy when sampled. The primer mix had 60 Vbeta and 13 Jbeta primers. Sequencing was performed with immunoSEQ multiplex PCR; in TCRdb, only in-frame clones are kept and a portion is missing. The listing contains about 67,000 clones. Germline loops: CDR1 ENHRY, CDR2 SYGVKD. The CDR3 is 15 amino acids. V lost 6 bases to trimming and J lost 8 bases, with 17 bases between them. On this clone itself: The antigen remains unidentified. Other nucleotide sequences in the sample specify the same CDR3.

The chain uses TRBV10-3 and TRBJ1-6; D remains unclear. The sequenced material came from PBMCs. This TCR came from a man aged 25-45 years in good health and CMV-seropositive. In DNA, the CDR3 is TGTGCCATCAGGGACTCGACCGGCTGGGATTCACCCCTCCACTTT. It translates to CAIRDSTGWDSPLHF.